The rows below give T cell receptor beta chains drawn from one sample of a study of T-cell memory formation after mild COVID-19. TCRdb used MiXCR to reprocess the 5' RACE reads, holding one entry per CDR3 protein. The table lists 200,000 to 250,000 distinct CDR3 sequences, approximately 9% of them singletons. Specimen: PBMCs or a T cell subset sorted from them (not recorded which). The source is a man between 18 and 35 years old who had mild COVID-19 (a few samples of this study predate the infection). Cell type and time point are not known. CDR3s include the opening cysteine and the closing phenylalanine or tryptophan. The D gene is left open where the match is weak.

D gene: TRBD1
J gene: TRBJ1-6
V gene: TRBV12-3/TRBV12-4
CDR3 protein: CASSPTGVGSPLHF

D gene: NA
J gene: TRBJ1-1
V gene: TRBV20-1
CDR3 protein: CSARRQPMNTEAFF

D gene: TRBD1
J gene: TRBJ1-4
V gene: TRBV20-1
CDR3 protein: CSAPPGDRPEKLFF

D gene: NA
J gene: TRBJ2-7
V gene: TRBV10-3
CDR3 protein: CAISEISEEQYF

D gene: NA
J gene: TRBJ2-5
V gene: TRBV20-1
CDR3 protein: CSAGRDNQETQYF

D gene: TRBD1
J gene: TRBJ1-2
V gene: TRBV12-3/TRBV12-4
CDR3 protein: CASSWDRGIYGYTF

D gene: NA
J gene: TRBJ2-7
V gene: TRBV5-1
CDR3 protein: CASSLGGHEQYF

D gene: NA
J gene: TRBJ2-5
V gene: TRBV7-9
CDR3 protein: CASAQLGGNQETQYF

D gene: NA
J gene: TRBJ1-4
V gene: TRBV15
CDR3 protein: CATSRANLDGQNF

D gene: NA
J gene: TRBJ2-7
V gene: TRBV6-5
CDR3 protein: CAISPGDNHEQYF

D gene: TRBD1
J gene: TRBJ2-1
V gene: TRBV19
CDR3 protein: CASRLGQSSYNEQFF

D gene: NA
J gene: TRBJ1-2
V gene: TRBV5-1
CDR3 protein: CASSLGGPGGYTF

D gene: TRBD2
J gene: TRBJ2-3
V gene: TRBV27
CDR3 protein: CASSRRGEYTQYF

D gene: NA
J gene: TRBJ2-3
V gene: TRBV7-2
CDR3 protein: CASSLAPLAPPAGTQYF

D gene: NA
J gene: TRBJ2-5
V gene: TRBV7-2
CDR3 protein: CASSWYRDKGETQYF

D gene: TRBD2
J gene: TRBJ2-6
V gene: TRBV10-3
CDR3 protein: CAIRRGESGANVLTF

D gene: NA
J gene: TRBJ2-3
V gene: TRBV6-5
CDR3 protein: CASSYSGTQLDTQYF

D gene: TRBD1
J gene: TRBJ1-1
V gene: TRBV5-6
CDR3 protein: CASSPPGQSSEAFF

D gene: TRBD2
J gene: TRBJ2-1
V gene: TRBV11-2
CDR3 protein: CASSFHSGGYYNEQFF

D gene: NA
J gene: TRBJ1-2
V gene: TRBV30
CDR3 protein: CAWNGGQYYGYTF

D gene: NA
J gene: TRBJ2-7
V gene: TRBV30
CDR3 protein: CASPGSGDEQYF

D gene: NA
J gene: TRBJ2-3
V gene: TRBV2
CDR3 protein: CASKTFFASTDTQYF

D gene: TRBD1
J gene: TRBJ2-2
V gene: TRBV5-5
CDR3 protein: CASSLGPGTGNTGELFF

D gene: NA
J gene: TRBJ2-2
V gene: TRBV28
CDR3 protein: CASSFNTGNTGELFF

D gene: TRBD1
J gene: TRBJ1-2
V gene: TRBV7-9
CDR3 protein: CASSLVGTGTAYGYTF

D gene: NA
J gene: TRBJ1-4
V gene: TRBV4-2
CDR3 protein: CASSQDGGATNEKLFF

D gene: NA
J gene: TRBJ2-5
V gene: TRBV5-1
CDR3 protein: CASSLGREWEYF

D gene: NA
J gene: TRBJ2-2
V gene: TRBV7-6
CDR3 protein: CASSLGVRANTGELFF

D gene: NA
J gene: TRBJ2-7
V gene: TRBV6-5
CDR3 protein: CASSPGANEQYF

D gene: NA
J gene: TRBJ2-3
V gene: TRBV9
CDR3 protein: CASSVVQGPIGQYF

D gene: TRBD1
J gene: TRBJ2-3
V gene: TRBV19
CDR3 protein: CASSIGQAPDTQYF

D gene: NA
J gene: TRBJ2-7
V gene: TRBV7-2
CDR3 protein: CASSGYGYEQYF

D gene: TRBD2
J gene: TRBJ2-3
V gene: TRBV7-2
CDR3 protein: CASSKTSGGDTQYF

D gene: TRBD1
J gene: TRBJ2-7
V gene: TRBV7-6
CDR3 protein: CASSLQGASYEQYF

D gene: NA
J gene: TRBJ1-5
V gene: TRBV10-3
CDR3 protein: CAIRDRYNQPQHF

D gene: TRBD1
J gene: TRBJ1-1
V gene: TRBV9
CDR3 protein: CASSVSGGNPGDTEAFF

D gene: NA
J gene: TRBJ2-7
V gene: TRBV2
CDR3 protein: CASSRQSAGEQYF

D gene: NA
J gene: TRBJ2-3
V gene: TRBV7-2
CDR3 protein: CASSFRSLGWDTQYF

D gene: NA
J gene: TRBJ1-6
V gene: TRBV12-3/TRBV12-4
CDR3 protein: CASSFRGWFPLHF

D gene: NA
J gene: TRBJ1-2
V gene: TRBV18
CDR3 protein: CASSPSYGYYGYTF

D gene: NA
J gene: TRBJ2-7
V gene: TRBV5-1
CDR3 protein: CASSLDGRWEQYF

D gene: NA
J gene: TRBJ1-4
V gene: TRBV29-1
CDR3 protein: CSRSAANEKLFF

D gene: NA
J gene: TRBJ2-5
V gene: TRBV18
CDR3 protein: CASSQDIQETQYF

D gene: TRBD1
J gene: TRBJ2-3
V gene: TRBV20-1
CDR3 protein: CSEQGAGDTQYF

D gene: TRBD2
J gene: TRBJ2-3
V gene: TRBV2
CDR3 protein: CASTRLAGGPSDTQYF

D gene: TRBD1
J gene: TRBJ1-2
V gene: TRBV6-5
CDR3 protein: CASSYSSPSRGVGYTF

D gene: NA
J gene: TRBJ1-1
V gene: TRBV11-2
CDR3 protein: CASSPGPEAFF

D gene: TRBD1
J gene: TRBJ2-1
V gene: TRBV10-3
CDR3 protein: CAISGRDRGYNEQFF

D gene: NA
J gene: TRBJ2-3
V gene: TRBV7-3
CDR3 protein: CASSQGGSTDTQYF